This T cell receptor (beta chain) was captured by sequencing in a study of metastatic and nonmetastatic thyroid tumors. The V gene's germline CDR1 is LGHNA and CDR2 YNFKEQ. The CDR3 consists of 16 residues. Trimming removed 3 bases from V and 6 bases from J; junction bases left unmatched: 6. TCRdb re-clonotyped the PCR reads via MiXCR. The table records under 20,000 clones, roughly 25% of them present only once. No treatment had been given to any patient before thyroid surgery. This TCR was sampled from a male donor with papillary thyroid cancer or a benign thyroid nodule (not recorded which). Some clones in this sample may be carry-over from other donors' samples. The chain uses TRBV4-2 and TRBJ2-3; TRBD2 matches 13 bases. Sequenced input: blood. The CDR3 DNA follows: TGTGCCAGCAGCCATTCCGGGACTAGCGGGATGGATACGCAGTATTTT. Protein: CASSHSGTSGMDTQYF.